The 5 T cell receptor beta chains in this list originate from one sample, sequenced in a study of PD-1 blockade in classical Hodgkin lymphoma. Clones were read by immunoSEQ multiplex PCR, and TCRdb kept only the in-frame ones, dropping some. The sample has about 21,000 clones, around 68% seen once; the top ten hold around 6%. Every one of the patients relapsed after autologous stem cell transplantation (brentuximab vedotin exposure was variable). Sample: peripheral blood mononuclear cells (PBMCs), taken at baseline. These receptors were obtained from a human donor with classical Hodgkin lymphoma.

This clone is medium-sized by share. This chain uses TRBV18 with TRBJ1-2; D not resolved. With 4 bases removed from V and 8 bases from J, the gap between germline ends came to 17 bases. Per germline, CDR1 KGHSH and CDR2 LQKENI. The CDR3 contains 14 residues. The CDR3 bases are TGTGCCAGCTCACAGGATAGCCAATCCGGCGGCTACACCTTC. Its protein product is CASSQDSQSGGYTF.

The chain has TRBV5-6 and TRBJ1-1, with D uncertain. V was trimmed by 2 bases and J by 0 bases, leaving 8 bases between them. Germline lookup yields CDR1 SGHDT and CDR2 YYEEEE. CDR3 length: 14 amino acids. The CDR3 protein is CASSLGTVNTEAFF. CDR3 DNA sequence: TGTGCCAGCAGCTTAGGCACCGTGAACACTGAAGCTTTCTTT.

V is TRBV5-6 and J is TRBJ2-7, with a tentative D call TRBD1 (6 bases). Germline V gives CDR1 SGHDT, CDR2 YYEEEE. This CDR3 has 14 residues. Trimming took off 6 bases at V and 2 bases at J, with 15 bases between the two ends. The CDR3 sequence: CASISSRTAYEQYF. Written as DNA, the CDR3 is TGTGCCAGCATTTCTTCGCGGACAGCCTACGAGCAGTACTTC.

The chain is built from TRBV2 and TRBJ1-1, with D hard to call. The CDR3 contains 10 residues. V shed 6 bases and J shed 7 bases, with 6 bases lying between them. Germline CDR1 is SNHLY and CDR2 is FYNNEI. The CDR3 here is CASSIGEAFF. The CDR3 bases are TGTGCCAGCAGCATTGGTGAAGCTTTCTTT.

The chain is built from TRBV10-3 and TRBJ1-3, with 9 positions matching TRBD1. This CDR3 region has 15 residues. The V gene end was trimmed by 6 bases and the J gene end by 4 bases; junction bases not matched to a gene: 7. CDR1 is ENHRY, CDR2 SYGVKD, per germline. This CDR3 reads CAIREDRGFGNTIYF. The CDR3 DNA follows: TGTGCCATCAGGGAAGACAGGGGGTTCGGAAACACCATATATTTT.